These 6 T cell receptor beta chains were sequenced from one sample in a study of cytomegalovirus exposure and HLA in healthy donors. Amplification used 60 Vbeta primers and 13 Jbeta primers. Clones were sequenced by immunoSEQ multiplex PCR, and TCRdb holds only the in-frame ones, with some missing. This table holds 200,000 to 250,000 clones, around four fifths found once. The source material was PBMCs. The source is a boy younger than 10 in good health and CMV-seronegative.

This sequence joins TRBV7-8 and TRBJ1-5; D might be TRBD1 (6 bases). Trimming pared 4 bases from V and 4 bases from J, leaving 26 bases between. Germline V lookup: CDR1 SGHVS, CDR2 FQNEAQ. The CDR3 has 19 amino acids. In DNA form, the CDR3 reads TGTGCCAGCAGCTGGATGCGGGCCCTCAGGGGCTCCCGTAATCAGCCCCAGCATTTT. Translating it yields CASSWMRALRGSRNQPQHF.

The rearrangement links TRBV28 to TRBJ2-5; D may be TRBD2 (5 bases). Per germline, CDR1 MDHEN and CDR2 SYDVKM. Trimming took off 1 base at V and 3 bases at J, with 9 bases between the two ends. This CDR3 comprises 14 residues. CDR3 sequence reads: CASSLFSGEETQYF. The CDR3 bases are TGTGCCAGCAGTTTATTTTCCGGGGAAGAGACCCAGTACTTC.

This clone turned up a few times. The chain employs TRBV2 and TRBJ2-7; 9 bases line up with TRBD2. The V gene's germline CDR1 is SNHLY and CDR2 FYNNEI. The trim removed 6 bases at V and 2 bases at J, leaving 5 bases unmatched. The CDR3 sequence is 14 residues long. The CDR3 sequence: CASSLTSGAYEQYF. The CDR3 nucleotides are TGTGCCAGCAGCTTGACTAGCGGAGCCTACGAGCAGTACTTC.

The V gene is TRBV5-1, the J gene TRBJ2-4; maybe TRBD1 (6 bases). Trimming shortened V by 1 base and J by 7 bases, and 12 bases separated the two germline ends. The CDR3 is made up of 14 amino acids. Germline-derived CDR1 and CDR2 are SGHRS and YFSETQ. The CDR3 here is CASSLLGARNIQYF. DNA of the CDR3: TGCGCCAGCAGCTTGTTGGGGGCTAGGAACATTCAGTACTTC.

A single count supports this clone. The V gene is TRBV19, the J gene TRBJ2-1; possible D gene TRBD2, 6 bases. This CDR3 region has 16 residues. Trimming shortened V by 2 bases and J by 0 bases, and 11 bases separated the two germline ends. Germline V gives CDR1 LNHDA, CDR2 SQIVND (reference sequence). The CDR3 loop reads CASSIYSGSSYNEQFF. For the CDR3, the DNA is TGTGCCAGTAGTATATATAGCGGATCCTCCTACAATGAGCAGTTCTTC. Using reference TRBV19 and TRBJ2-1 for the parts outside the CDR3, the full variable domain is DGGITQSPKYLFRKEGQNVTLSCEQNLNHDAMYWYRQDPGQGLRLIYYSQIVNDFQKGDIAEGYSVSREKKESFPLTVTSAQKNPTAFYLCASSIYSGSSYNEQFFGPGTRLTVL.

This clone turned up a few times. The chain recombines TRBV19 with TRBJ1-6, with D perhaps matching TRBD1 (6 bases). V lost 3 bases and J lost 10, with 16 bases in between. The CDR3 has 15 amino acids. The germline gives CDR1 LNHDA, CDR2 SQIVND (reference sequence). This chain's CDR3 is CASSIFGSRGSPLHF. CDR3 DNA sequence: TGTGCCAGTAGTATTTTTGGGAGCAGGGGATCACCCCTCCACTTT.